These 5 T cell receptor beta chains share one sample of origin, sequenced in a study of blood T cell repertoires in COVID-19. Repertoires were generated with immunoSEQ multiplex PCR, while TCRdb's copy carries only in-frame clones and drops some. Found here are about 73,000 clones, approximately 89% of them singletons; the top ten hold approximately 10%. Sequencing input: peripheral blood. The receptors originated from a man older than 75 with acute or convalescent COVID-19.

The V and J genes are TRBV7-2 and TRBJ2-3; D call uncertain. The germline V gene encodes CDR1 SGHTA and CDR2 FQGNSA. Trimming removed 5 bases at V and 1 base at J, with 10 bases between. CDR3 length: 14 amino acids. CDR3 DNA: TGTGCCAGCAGCATCGACTGGCGCACAGATACGCAGTATTTT. Residues: CASSIDWRTDTQYF.

The chain links TRBV9 to TRBJ1-1; 10 nucleotides line up with TRBD1. This CDR3 comprises 16 residues. J gave up 0 bases and V 4 bases, and 6 bases lay outside the gene matches. The germline V gene encodes CDR1 SGDLS and CDR2 YYNGEE. The CDR3 loop is CASSKGQGWMNTEAFF. In DNA, the CDR3 is TGTGCCAGCAGCAAGGGACAGGGGTGGATGAACACTGAAGCTTTCTTT. Looking up the rest from reference TRBV9 and TRBJ1-1 gives the full variable domain: DSGVTQTPKHLITATGQRVTLRCSPRSGDLSVYWYQQSLDQGLQFLIQYYNGEERAKGNILERFSAQQFPDLHSELNLSSLELGDSALYFCASSKGQGWMNTEAFFGQGTRLTVV.

The chain couples TRBV15 to TRBJ1-5; 9 positions match TRBD1. CDR3 length: 14 amino acids. Germline V CDR1 and CDR2: LNHNV, YYDKDF (reference sequence). The trim removed 6 bases at V and 4 bases at J, leaving 4 bases unmatched. The CDR3 here is CATSRDRVNQPQHF. The CDR3 coding sequence is TGTGCCACCAGTCGGGACAGGGTAAATCAGCCCCAGCATTTT.

V usage is TRBV5-1 and J usage is TRBJ1-2; 8 nucleotides line up with TRBD1. Unmatched junction bases numbered 6, after V lost 4 bases and J lost 4 bases. The CDR3 has 14 amino acids. Per germline, CDR1 SGHRS and CDR2 YFSETQ. Here the CDR3 reads CASSIDRGAYGYTF. The CDR3 DNA sequence: TGCGCCAGCAGCATTGACAGGGGAGCCTATGGCTACACCTTC.

CDR3 amino acids: CASSTGTANTEAFF. The CDR3 DNA sequence: TGCGCCAGCAGCACGGGGACAGCGAACACTGAAGCTTTCTTT. The chain is built from TRBV5-1 and TRBJ1-1; 7 bases match TRBD1. The CDR3 is 14 residues long. Unmatched junction bases numbered 4, after V lost 4 bases and J lost 1 base. Germline values: CDR1 SGHRS, CDR2 YFSETQ.